What follows describes a single T cell receptor beta chain. The antigen is undetermined. The source of the sample is a study of T cell repertoires in cytomegalovirus infection. Study at large: Public TCR beta signature analysis indicated the presence of both CMV infection and matching HLA type. Findings and limits, study-wide: Carriers of CMV and the relevant HLA type were discriminated by public TCR beta frequency. Dominant in the ex vivo response were TCR beta clonotypes restricted by HLA-C and specific for CMV.

TCRdb itself ran the reads through MiXCR, one entry per CDR3 protein. The table shows about 100,000 distinct CDR3 sequences, with 29% occurring only once. This CDR3 contains 15 residues. Germline loops: CDR1 MRHNA, CDR2 SNTAGT. With 5 bases removed from V and 4 bases from J, the gap between germline ends came to 15 bases. The chain links TRBV6-4 to TRBJ2-1; possible D gene TRBD1, 6 bases. This material consisted of CD8+ T cells from cultured PBMCs, taken from culture after CMV antigen stimulation. This receptor was obtained from a human donor in good health (CMV status not recorded). Some clones in this sample may be carry-over from other donors' samples. The CDR3 here is CASSPARGQYNEQFF. The CDR3 bases are TGTGCCAGCAGTCCGGCCAGGGGACAATACAATGAGCAGTTCTTC.